This TCR beta chain is drawn from a study of blood T cell repertoires in COVID-19. Study at large: PBMCs, B-cell-depleted T cells, or T cells provided the cDNA or gDNA that made up the material.

Germline CDR1 and CDR2: SNHLY and FYNNEI. The CDR3 is 14 amino acids. V lost 0 bases, J lost 5 bases, and 10 bases lay in between. Sequenced by immunoSEQ multiplex PCR; TCRdb stores in-frame clones only, minus some. This sample has 310,000 or so clones, with roughly 87% found just once. This receptor was obtained from a woman aged 40 to 50 who had recovered from COVID-19. Sequenced: PBMCs or T cells enriched from blood (not recorded which). The chain uses TRBV2 and TRBJ1-1, with a weak D call TRBD1 (5 bases). In DNA form, the CDR3 reads TGTGCCAGCAGTGAAGCGCAGGGAAGGACTGAAGCTTTCTTT. Protein: CASSEAQGRTEAFF.